This TCR beta chain came from a study of cytomegalovirus exposure and HLA in healthy donors. Study outcomes and limitations: Apparent HLA restriction characterized most CMV-associated TCR beta chains in a later analysis.

It was with 60 Vbeta and 13 Jbeta primers that the PCR ran. Method: immunoSEQ multiplex PCR; TCRdb's copy keeps in-frame clones and lacks some. The sample shows more than 200,000 clones, 75% to 80% of them seen only once. The germline V gene has CDR1 SGHRS and CDR2 YFSETQ. V lost 0 bases to trimming and J lost 0 bases; unmatched junction nucleotides: 12. The CDR3 is made up of 20 amino acids. This clone showed up just once. Its antigen is unknown. The chain has TRBV5-1 and TRBJ2-6; 7 nucleotides agree with TRBD2. The receptor was derived from a male donor in good health and CMV-seronegative. The sequencing sample was made of PBMCs. The CDR3 here is CASSLAKGAGEISGANVLTF. CDR3 in DNA: TGCGCCAGCAGCTTGGCGAAGGGTGCGGGGGAAATCTCTGGGGCCAACGTCCTGACTTTC.